The 26 T cell receptor beta chains below all came from one sample that was sequenced in a study of cytomegalovirus exposure and HLA in healthy donors. 60 Vbeta and 13 Jbeta primers were used in PCR. Assay used: immunoSEQ multiplex PCR; TCRdb lists only in-frame clones, some missing. The data show around 50,000 clones, around 83% seen once. The sequenced sample was PBMCs. These receptors came from a man aged 40-49 years in good health and CMV-seronegative.

The CDR3 sequence is CASSPGQGKWDTEAFF. Written as DNA, the CDR3 is TGTGCCAGCAGCCCGGGACAGGGCAAATGGGACACTGAAGCTTTCTTT. The chain carries TRBV5-6 and TRBJ1-1; 9 bases map to TRBD1. The V segment lost 4 bases and the J segment 3 bases; nucleotides outside the gene matches: 10. CDR1 is SGHDT and CDR2 is YYEEEE in the germline V gene. The CDR3 has 16 amino acids.

The V call is TRBV7-6, the J call TRBJ2-2; 7 bases fit TRBD1. CDR1 and CDR2 from the germline V gene are SGHVS and FNYEAQ. This CDR3 is built from 15 residues. Losses at the gene ends were 1 base for V and 6 bases for J; bases not matched to a gene: 5. The CDR3 DNA is TGTGCCAGCAGCTTAGTCGTGACAGGGTCCGGGGAGCTGTTTTTT. Encoded protein: CASSLVVTGSGELFF.

The chain has TRBV5-4 and TRBJ2-2; D not certain. In germline, CDR1 is SGHNT, CDR2 YYREEE (reference sequence). CDR3 length: 14 residues. V lost 1 base to trimming and J lost 6 bases, with 10 bases between them. The CDR3, as DNA: TGTGCCAGCAGCTTGACTGCCGCCCCCGGGGAGCTGTTTTTT. Translating gives CASSLTAAPGELFF.

This clone was counted between two and nine times. V is TRBV10-3 and J is TRBJ2-3; the match to TRBD2 covers 12 bases. This CDR3 is 13 amino acids long. Trimming at V came to 9 bases and at J to 5 bases, leaving 3 bases not matched to a gene. Germline V CDR1 and CDR2: ENHRY, SYGVKD. The CDR3 region has the DNA TGTGCCATACAGACTAGCGGGGGAGATACGCAGTATTTT. As protein: CAIQTSGGDTQYF.

As to this clone: The junction and the germline gene differ at one end; a read error may be behind it. The rearrangement uses TRBV7-7 and TRBJ1-2; no definite D call. The CDR3 spans 12 residues. CDR1 and CDR2 from the germline V gene are SSHAT and FNYEAQ (reference sequence). The DNA of the CDR3 is TGTGCTAGCAGCCTCCGTTGCTATGGCTACACCTTC. Translating gives CASSLRCYGYTF.

V and J are TRBV6-1 and TRBJ2-7, with TRBD2 matching over 14 bases. The CDR3 is 16 amino acids. V shed 3 bases, J shed 6 bases, and the junction held 7 bases outside the gene matches. Germline CDR1 is MNHNS and CDR2 is SASEGT. CDR3 amino acids: CASSDWTSGGSVEQYV. In nucleotides, the CDR3 is TGTGCCAGCAGTGACTGGACTAGCGGGGGGTCGGTCGAGCAGTACGTC.

J is TRBJ2-7 and V is TRBV30, with a tentative D call TRBD2 (5 bases). This CDR3 region has 13 residues. Trimming took off 6 bases at V and 1 base at J, with 13 bases between the two ends. Germline lookup yields CDR1 GTSNPN and CDR2 SVGIG (reference sequence). The CDR3 DNA reads TGTGCCTGCGACATTGGAGGTTCCTACGAGCAGTACTTC. Its translation: CACDIGGSYEQYF.

CDR3 loop: CASSAGHTNEKLFF. DNA of the CDR3: TGTGCCAGCAGCGCGGGACATACTAATGAAAAACTGTTTTTT. This chain joins TRBV9 and TRBJ1-4; weak D call: TRBD1 (6 bases). V lost 3 bases and J lost 2, with 8 bases in between. The CDR3 consists of 14 residues. In germline, CDR1 is SGDLS, CDR2 YYNGEE.

The chain has TRBV19 and TRBJ2-5, with D perhaps matching TRBD1 (5 bases). Germline V CDR1 and CDR2: LNHDA, SQIVND (reference sequence). With 5 bases removed from V and 2 bases from J, the gap between germline ends came to 18 bases. The CDR3 is 16 residues long. The CDR3 here is CASSPDITHLQETQYF. Written as DNA, the CDR3 is TGTGCCAGTAGTCCGGACATAACTCACTTACAAGAGACCCAGTACTTC.

This clone has a handful of counts. The J gene is TRBJ1-1, the V gene TRBV11-3, with unresolved D. Germline V gives CDR1 SGHNT, CDR2 YENEEA. Trimming removed 2 bases from V and 0 bases from J, with 7 bases in between. This CDR3 comprises 14 residues. As DNA, the CDR3 is TGTGCCAGCAGCTTAAGCAGGATGAACACTGAAGCTTTCTTT. Translation gives CASSLSRMNTEAFF. Combining the CDR3 with reference TRBV11-3 and TRBJ1-1 gives the whole variable domain EAGVVQSPRYKIIEKKQPVAFWCNPISGHNTLYWYLQNLGQGPELLIRYENEEAVDDSQLPKDRFSAERLKGVDSTLKIQPAELGDSAVYLCASSLSRMNTEAFFGQGTRLTVV.

The rearrangement joins TRBV5-4 to TRBJ2-1; 10 nucleotides align to TRBD1. V lost 4 bases and J lost 7; bases outside the gene matches: 8. Germline CDR1 is SGHNT and CDR2 is YYREEE (reference sequence). The CDR3 is made up of 15 amino acids. CDR3 bases: TGTGCCAGCAGCGCAATAAGACAGGGGGCTAATGAGCAGTTCTTC. This encodes CASSAIRQGANEQFF.

This clone occurred once. The V gene is TRBV15, the J gene TRBJ2-3; 12 positions agree with TRBD2. Germline V lookup: CDR1 LNHNV, CDR2 YYDKDF (reference sequence). V shed 8 bases, J shed 6 bases, and the junction held 12 bases outside the gene matches. The CDR3 spans 16 residues. The CDR3: CATAPASGGAYDTQYF. CDR3 sequence (DNA): TGTGCCACCGCCCCTGCTAGCGGGGGGGCATATGATACGCAGTATTTT. The entire variable domain, with the rest obtained from reference TRBV15 and TRBJ2-3, is as follows: DAMVIQNPRYQVTQFGKPVTLSCSQTLNHNVMYWYQQKSSQAPKLLFHYYDKDFNNEADTPDNFQSRRPNTSFCFLDIRSPGLGDTAMYLCATAPASGGAYDTQYFGPGTRLTVL.

The CDR3 spells CASSLLGGEGGYTF. The CDR3 nucleotides are TGTGCCAGCAGTTTGCTAGGGGGCGAGGGTGGCTACACCTTC. The chain joins TRBV27 to TRBJ1-2; 7 bases match TRBD1. With V trimmed by 3 bases and J by 7 bases, 8 bases remained unmatched. The CDR3 spans 14 residues. The germline V gene encodes CDR1 MNHEY and CDR2 SMNVEV (reference sequence).

The chain has TRBV15 and TRBJ2-2; D is perhaps TRBD1 (5 bases). CDR1 LNHNV and CDR2 YYDKDF come from the germline V gene (reference sequence). Trimming removed 5 bases from V and 3 bases from J, with 10 bases in between. This CDR3 comprises 14 residues. The CDR3 sequence: CATSGQGDTGELFF. The CDR3 coding sequence is TGTGCCACCAGCGGGCAGGGTGACACCGGGGAGCTGTTTTTT.

This clone was seen once. V is TRBV4-3 and J is TRBJ1-2, with D possibly TRBD1 on 6 matching bases. The CDR3 length is 15 residues. Trimming took 1 base from V and 5 from J, leaving 14 bases between them. Germline assignment: CDR1 LGHNA and CDR2 YSLEER. The CDR3 DNA reads TGCGCCAGCAGCCAAGGGGGGCAAGACGAATATGGCTACACCTTC. Residues: CASSQGGQDEYGYTF.

In this sample, this clone turned up once. This chain joins TRBV7-6 and TRBJ1-4; D is possibly TRBD1 (6 bases). Trimming shortened V by 0 bases and J by 5 bases, and 22 bases separated the two germline ends. CDR3 length: 19 amino acids. The V gene's germline CDR1 is SGHVS and CDR2 FNYEAQ. Here the CDR3 reads CASSLAWQNGGILNEKLFF. The CDR3 DNA reads TGTGCCAGCAGCTTAGCCTGGCAGAATGGGGGCATATTAAATGAAAAACTGTTTTTT.

The chain recombines TRBV4-1 with TRBJ2-5; D possibly corresponds to TRBD2 (6 bases). V lost 2 bases and J lost 5, with 21 bases in between. There are 17 residues in the CDR3. Germline V gene sequence: CDR1 MGHRA, CDR2 YSYEKL. The DNA of the CDR3 is TGCGCCAGCAGCCAAATACTAGCCGGGGTATGGTTGGAGACCCAGTACTTC. Translating it yields CASSQILAGVWLETQYF.

This chain connects TRBV11-3 to TRBJ2-5; D perhaps matches TRBD1 (5 bases). CDR3 length: 13 residues. V dropped 3 bases and J dropped 3 bases, with 8 bases sitting between them. CDR1 is SGHNT, CDR2 YENEEA, per germline. CDR3 nucleotide sequence: TGTGCCAGCAGCTTCCAGGGTGAAGAGACCCAGTACTTC. It encodes CASSFQGEETQYF.

The chain is built from TRBV7-2 and TRBJ1-1, with D maybe TRBD1 (5 bases). The length of the CDR3 is 14 residues. V shed 3 bases and J shed 4 bases, with 12 bases lying between them. Germline-derived CDR1 and CDR2 are SGHTA and FQGNSA. The CDR3 loop reads CASSFRQSSTEAFF. Written as DNA, the CDR3 is TGTGCCAGCAGCTTCAGACAGTCGTCCACTGAAGCTTTCTTT.

The gene calls are TRBV7-2 and TRBJ2-1; D call uncertain. Germline CDR1 is SGHTA and CDR2 is FQGNSA. This CDR3 has 15 amino acids. With 1 base removed from V and 5 bases from J, the gap between germline ends came to 12 bases. The CDR3, as DNA: TGTGCCAGCAGCTTAGATTGGTCCCTAAACAATGAGCAGTTCTTC. This sequence encodes CASSLDWSLNNEQFF.

Of note for this clone: The same CDR3 can be traced to other DNA sequences in this sample. This CDR3 is CASSLGGGETQYF. CDR3 nucleotides: TGCGCCAGCAGCTTGGGGGGAGGAGAGACCCAGTACTTC. The chain is built from TRBV5-1 and TRBJ2-5; maybe TRBD2 (6 bases). The CDR3 length is 13 residues. CDR1 and CDR2 from the germline V gene are SGHRS and YFSETQ. V lost 0 bases and J 4 bases, leaving 7 bases between the germline ends.

The gene calls are TRBV7-8 and TRBJ1-2, with a possible D match to TRBD1 (5 bases). Germline assignment: CDR1 SGHVS and CDR2 FQNEAQ. The ends were cut back, 2 bases at V and 7 bases at J, with 11 bases in the middle. This CDR3 comprises 13 residues. In DNA form, the CDR3 reads TGTGCCAGCAGCTTAATAGGGGCCAGTGGCTACACCTTC. Translation: CASSLIGASGYTF.

The J gene is TRBJ2-7, the V gene TRBV7-8; D perhaps matches TRBD2 (6 bases). There are 13 residues in the CDR3. CDR1 is SGHVS and CDR2 is FQNEAQ in the germline V gene. The ends were cut back, 4 bases at V and 8 bases at J, with 15 bases in the middle. This CDR3 is CASSSGEALQQYV. CDR3 in DNA: TGTGCCAGCAGCTCCGGGGAGGCGCTACAGCAGTACGTC.

V and J are TRBV9 and TRBJ2-1; TRBD1 matches at 9 bases. CDR1 is SGDLS and CDR2 is YYNGEE in the germline V gene. This CDR3 spans 16 amino acids. V lost 0 bases to trimming and J lost 7 bases; unmatched junction nucleotides: 8. CDR3 sequence: CASSVVGQGLFNEQFF. CDR3 bases: TGTGCCAGCAGCGTAGTGGGACAGGGCCTTTTTAATGAGCAGTTCTTC. The full variable domain, its missing parts supplied by reference TRBV9 and TRBJ2-1, is DSGVTQTPKHLITATGQRVTLRCSPRSGDLSVYWYQQSLDQGLQFLIQYYNGEERAKGNILERFSAQQFPDLHSELNLSSLELGDSALYFCASSVVGQGLFNEQFFGPGTRLTVL.

CDR3 nucleotides: TGCACCAGCCGCGCGGGGGGGCGCACAGATACGCAGTATTTT. Residues: CTSRAGGRTDTQYF. The chain carries TRBV1 and TRBJ2-3; TRBD2 was called by the table and not checked on the DNA. TRBV1 is tagged as a pseudogene. CDR3 length: 14 residues.

The rearrangement links TRBV9 to TRBJ2-1, with D unresolved. Per germline, CDR1 SGDLS and CDR2 YYNGEE. V dropped 1 base and J dropped 9 bases, with 8 bases sitting between them. The CDR3 is 12 amino acids. In nucleotides, the CDR3 is TGTGCCAGCAGCGTATTCGGCGGTGAGCAGTTCTTC. Its protein is CASSVFGGEQFF.